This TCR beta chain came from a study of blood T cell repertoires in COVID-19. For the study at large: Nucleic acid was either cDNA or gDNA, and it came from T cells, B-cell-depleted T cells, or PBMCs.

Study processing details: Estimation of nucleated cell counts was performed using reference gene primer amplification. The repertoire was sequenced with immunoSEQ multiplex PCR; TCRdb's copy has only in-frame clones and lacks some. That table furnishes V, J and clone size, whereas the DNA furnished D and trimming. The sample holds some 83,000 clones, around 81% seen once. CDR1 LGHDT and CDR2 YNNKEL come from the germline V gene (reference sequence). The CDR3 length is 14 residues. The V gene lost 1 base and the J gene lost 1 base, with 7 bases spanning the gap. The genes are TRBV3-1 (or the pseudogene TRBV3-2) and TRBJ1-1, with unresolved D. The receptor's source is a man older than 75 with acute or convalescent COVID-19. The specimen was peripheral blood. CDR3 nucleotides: TGTGCCAGCAGCCAAGTAACCGGGAACACTGAAGCTTTCTTT. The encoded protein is CASSQVTGNTEAFF.